This T cell receptor beta chain was sequenced in a study of cytomegalovirus exposure and HLA in healthy donors. This CDR3 is built from 14 residues. Germline-derived CDR1 and CDR2 are MDHEN and SYDVKM. V was cut by 5 bases and J by 9 bases, with 17 bases left in between. Both 60 Vbeta primers and 13 Jbeta primers went into the PCR. The data were produced by immunoSEQ multiplex PCR, yet TCRdb's version contains in-frame clones alone and is incomplete. The data show some 180,000 clones, around 77% seen once. The rearrangement uses TRBV28 and TRBJ1-5; D remains ambiguous. Sequenced material: PBMCs. The receptor comes from a woman aged 25-40 years in good health and CMV-seronegative. CDR3 bases: TGTGCCAGCAGTGCCGCGGGAAGTTCTCTGCCCCAGCATTTT. Its translation: CASSAAGSSLPQHF. Together with reference TRBV28 and TRBJ1-5, the CDR3 gives the full variable domain: DVKVTQSSRYLVKRTGEKVFLECVQDMDHENMFWYRQDPGLGLRLIYFSYDVKMKEKGDIPEGYSVSREKKERFSLILESASTNQTSMYLCASSAAGSSLPQHFGDGTRLSIL.